The 25 T cell receptor beta chains below were found in one sample sequenced in a study of CD8+CD57+ T cells in acquired aplastic anemia. Selection for sequencing was limited to patients who had shown CD8+CD57+ cell expansion by flow cytometry. The TCR beta profiling, which covered VDJ combination and CDR3 sequence, was carried out using genomic DNA as the template. TCRdb reprocessed the reads via MiXCR and lists one record per CDR3 protein. In the table there are about 270,000 distinct CDR3 sequences, approximately 86% of which are singletons. Sample: sorted CD4+, CD8+, or CD8+CD57+ T cells (not recorded which) from PBMCs. The receptors come from a human donor with aplastic anemia.

The genes are TRBV11-3 and TRBJ2-1; D is unclear. CDR1 is SGHNT and CDR2 is YENEEA in the germline V gene. V gave up 6 bases and J gave up 6 bases, with 27 bases separating them. The CDR3 totals 18 residues. The CDR3 coding sequence is TGTGCCAGCAGTTATACAGACATGGGGATTATAGGGCGCAATGAGCAGTTCTTC. Amino acids: CASSYTDMGIIGRNEQFF.

About this clonotype itself: This could be a read error, since a much larger clone is one nucleotide away. The J gene is TRBJ2-6, the V gene TRBV7-8, with D tentatively TRBD2 (6 bases). Trimming took 0 bases from V and 16 from J, leaving 22 bases between them. The CDR3 extends over 16 amino acids. Germline V lookup: CDR1 SGHVS, CDR2 FQNEAQ. This CDR3 is CASSLAGGPDTNDLTF. The CDR3 nucleotides read TGTGCCAGCAGCTTAGCGGGAGGTCCCGATACGAACGATCTGACTTTC.

CDR3: CASGEPGELFF. CDR3 coding DNA: TGTGCCAGCGGCGAACCAGGGGAGCTGTTTTTT. The chain recombines TRBV9 with TRBJ2-2; D is ambiguous. Per germline, CDR1 SGDLS and CDR2 YYNGEE. V lost 7 bases and J 8 bases, leaving 9 bases between the germline ends. CDR3 size: 11 residues.

The rearrangement links TRBV7-6 to TRBJ1-1; TRBD1 is a possible D gene (6 bases). The CDR3 runs to 15 residues. Germline V gene lookup returns CDR1 SGHVS and CDR2 FNYEAQ. Deletions cut 2 bases from V and 13 bases from J, with 23 bases between. The CDR3 reads CASSLLGAGELFFFF. Here the CDR3 DNA reads TGTGCCAGCAGCTTATTGGGGGCCGGGGAGCTGTTTTTTTTCTTT.

The chain has TRBV7-9 and TRBJ2-3, with 8 bases lining up with TRBD2. The trim removed 5 bases at V and 13 bases at J, leaving 14 bases unmatched. Germline-derived CDR1 and CDR2 are SEHNR and FQNEAQ (reference sequence). The CDR3 runs 14 residues. The CDR3 sequence: CASSLAGGLDTEYF. The CDR3 nucleotides read TGTGCCAGCAGCCTCGCGGGAGGTCTCGACACGGAGTATTTT.

This CDR3 reads CASSLIHRGTALSYEQYV. For the CDR3, the DNA is TGTGCCAGCAGCTTAATCCACAGGGGGACAGCCCTTTCCTACGAGCAGTACGTC. This sequence joins TRBV11-2 and TRBJ2-7; 8 nucleotides match TRBD1. J gave up 1 base and V 2 bases, and 13 bases lay outside the gene matches. The CDR3 has 18 amino acids. The V gene's germline CDR1 is SGHAT and CDR2 FQNNGV.

V usage is TRBV7-3 and J usage is TRBJ1-1; 8 positions agree with TRBD1. The V gene end was trimmed by 2 bases and the J gene end by 9 bases; junction bases not matched to a gene: 11. Germline CDR1 is SGHTA and CDR2 is FQGTGA. There are 15 residues in the CDR3. For the CDR3, the DNA is TGTGCCAGCAGCTTAGATCTGACAGGGGATGCTCAAGCTTTCTTT. This codes for CASSLDLTGDAQAFF. Looking up the rest from reference TRBV7-3 and TRBJ1-1 gives the full variable domain: GAGVSQTPSNKVTEKGKYVELRCDPISGHTALYWYRQSLGQGPEFLIYFQGTGAADDSGLPNDRFFAVRPEGSVSTLKIQRTERGDSAVYLCASSLDLTGDAQAFFGQGTRLTVV.

The chain has TRBV7-8 and TRBJ1-2; TRBD1 matches 7 bases. The CDR3 is 19 residues long. Germline-derived CDR1 and CDR2 are SGHVS and FQNEAQ. J was trimmed by 3 bases and V by 3 bases; bases with no gene match: 19. In nucleotides, the CDR3 is TGTGCCAGCAGCTTTCATCCAGACGGGACAGCCCTTTCCCACTATGGCTACACCTTC. This translates into CASSFHPDGTALSHYGYTF.

Comment on this clonotype: One junction end disagrees with the germline gene, perhaps due to a read error. The chain recombines TRBV15 with TRBJ2-3; D unclear. This CDR3 comprises 14 residues. Germline V gene lookup returns CDR1 LNHNV and CDR2 YYDKDF (reference sequence). In DNA form, the CDR3 reads TGTGCCACCAGCTTAGCCAGAGATCAAGAGACCCAGTACTTT. Translated: CATSLARDQETQYF.

The rearrangement uses TRBV15 and TRBJ2-7; D remains ambiguous. The CDR3 runs to 14 residues. In germline, CDR1 is LNHNV, CDR2 YYDKDF (reference sequence). Trimming removed 3 bases at V and 10 bases at J, with 19 bases between. CDR3 residues: CATSRGSGRYTQYF. The CDR3 nucleotides read TGTGCCACCAGCAGGGGCTCCGGCCGATACACCCAGTACTTC.

Remarks on this clonotype: One end of the junction is discordant with germline, which a read error may explain. The chain is built from TRBV7-2 and TRBJ1-1; 8 bases agree with TRBD1. The V gene's germline CDR1 is SGHTA and CDR2 FQGNSA. This CDR3 spans 15 amino acids. The CDR3 sequence: CASSLNPTGDTEASF. The CDR3 DNA reads TGTGCCAGCAGCCTCAACCCGACAGGGGACACTGAAGCTTCCTTT.

The rearrangement uses TRBV7-2 and TRBJ2-1; D possibly corresponds to TRBD2 (5 bases). The CDR3 runs 16 residues. CDR1 SGHTA and CDR2 FQGNSA come from the germline V gene. Trimming took off 3 bases at V and 13 bases at J, with 25 bases between the two ends. The CDR3 spells CASSFPGGPETDYQFF. The CDR3 nucleotides are TGTGCCAGCAGCTTTCCAGGAGGTCCGGAGACGGATTATCAGTTCTTC.

About this clonotype itself: An end of the junction does not agree with germline; a read error may underlie this. The chain uses TRBV7-2 and TRBJ2-3, with no clear D. The germline gives CDR1 SGHTA, CDR2 FQGNSA. The CDR3 has 14 residues. The CDR3, as DNA: TGTGCCAGCAGCTTTGATCCAGGTGGCGAAGCCCTTTCTTTT. It codes for CASSFDPGGEALSF.

Comments on this clonotype: The junction shows a germline mismatch at one end, possibly a read error. J is TRBJ2-7 and V is TRBV7-9; D perhaps matches TRBD2 (5 bases). The germline CDR1 and CDR2 sequences are SEHNR and FQNEAQ (reference sequence). This CDR3 is built from 11 residues. Here the CDR3 DNA reads TGTGCCAGCAGCTTTGAAGTAAACCGGGGCTTC. Protein product: CASSFEVNRGF. The whole variable domain, remainder taken from reference TRBV7-9 and TRBJ2-7, is DTGVSQNPRHKITKRGQNVTFRCDPISEHNRLYWYRQTLGQGPEFLTYFQNEAQLEKSRLLSDRFSAERPKGSFSTLEIQRTEQGDSAMYLCASSFEVNRGFGPGTRLTVT.

The chain is built from TRBV6-5 and TRBJ1-2; D gene ambiguous. V lost 6 bases and J lost 6, with 14 bases in between. The length of the CDR3 is 13 residues. Per the germline V gene, CDR1 is MNHEY and CDR2 is SVGAGI. This CDR3 is CASRNSPSHGYTF. CDR3 nucleotides: TGTGCCAGCAGGAATAGTCCGTCCCATGGCTACACCTTC.

For this clonotype: The CDR3 does not close with the conserved phenylalanine or tryptophan, likely indicating a read error. The DNA is left out, because the CDR3 cannot be placed on it with certainty; the CDR3 is given as TCRdb lists it. The gene calls are TRBV7-8 and TRBJ2-2; the table's TRBD2 call for D was not verified on the DNA. Germline V lookup: CDR1 SGHVS, CDR2 FQNEAQ. The CDR3 is 12 residues long, counting both termini. CDR3 loop: CASSLVGGPVFQ.

In this sample, this clonotype turned up once. In this CDR3 the conserved last residue, phenylalanine or tryptophan, is missing, so a read error is likely. It is unclear where the CDR3 begins or ends on the DNA, so no DNA is shown, and the CDR3 is as TCRdb lists it. The chain combines TRBV7-3 with TRBJ2-1; TRBD2 reflects the table's D call only, with no check against the DNA. CDR1 SGHTA and CDR2 FQGTGA come from the germline V gene. From its first to its last residue, the CDR3 has 11 amino acids. CDR3 sequence: CASSLGEARGL.

The J gene is TRBJ2-3, the V gene TRBV25-1, with TRBD2 matching 7 bases. The CDR3 covers 14 residues. Germline trimming cut 3 bases from V and 3 bases from J; bases unmatched to any gene: 3. Germline V gene sequence: CDR1 MGHDK, CDR2 SYGVNS. CDR3 nucleotides: TGTGCCAGCAGTGATCACGGGAGGACAGATACGCAGTATTTT. This codes for CASSDHGRTDTQYF.

Worth noting for this clonotype: It may be a read error: a sequence one base away is much more abundant. The CDR3 does not end in the conserved phenylalanine or tryptophan, so this is likely a read error. The DNA is left out, because the CDR3 cannot be placed on it with certainty; the CDR3 is given as TCRdb lists it. CDR3 sequence reads: CASSFRRSGGHDE. This sequence joins TRBV7-9 and TRBJ2-3; the table calls TRBD2, which could not be checked here. Both ends counted, the CDR3 spans 13 residues. Germline V gives CDR1 SEHNR, CDR2 FQNEAQ (reference sequence).

Concerning this clonotype itself: Relative to the germline gene, one junction end is altered; a read error may explain this. V is TRBV7-9 and J is TRBJ2-1; D perhaps matches TRBD2 (6 bases). The CDR3 runs 14 residues. Germline V gene data show CDR1 as SEHNR and CDR2 as FQNEAQ (reference sequence). The CDR3 DNA sequence: TGTGCCAGCAGCGGAGTTCCCGCGGGAAAGGCCGAGATCTTC. This gives the protein CASSGVPAGKAEIF.

In the case of this clonotype: The DNA is left out, because the CDR3 cannot be placed on it with certainty; the CDR3 is given as TCRdb lists it. This chain joins TRBV7-4 and TRBJ2-3; TRBD1 reflects the table's D call only, with no check against the DNA. The CDR3 length is 13 residues, termini included. CDR1 and CDR2 (germline): SGHVT, SQSDAQ. CDR3 sequence: CASREGVTSSTSF.

This chain joins TRBV5-6 and TRBJ2-7, with 7 bases aligning to TRBD1. The CDR3 sequence is 14 residues long. The ends lost 3 bases at V and 2 bases at J; junction bases unmatched: 5. Germline V lookup: CDR1 SGHDT, CDR2 YYEEEE. The CDR3 sequence: CASSSMDRPYEQYF. CDR3 DNA: TGTGCCAGCAGCTCGATGGACAGGCCCTACGAGCAGTACTTC.

Details on this clonotype: Germline is not matched at one junction end, which may reflect a read error. The genes are TRBV7-9 and TRBJ1-1; D is uncertain. Germline CDR1 and CDR2: SEHNR and FQNEAQ (reference sequence). The CDR3 totals 15 residues. CDR3 sequence: CASSFDLSGNTEDFF. The CDR3 coding sequence is TGTGCCAGCAGCTTTGATCTGAGCGGGAACACCGAAGATTTCTTT.

As to this clonotype: A read error is likely, as this CDR3 ends without the conserved phenylalanine or tryptophan. Because the CDR3's place on the DNA is in doubt, the DNA is left out and the CDR3 is given as listed by TCRdb. V is TRBV7-8 and J is TRBJ1-2. CDR1 is SGHVS and CDR2 is FQNEAQ in the germline V gene. A total of 13 residues make up the CDR3, ends included. The CDR3 sequence: CASSLEPDDAALS.

As regards this clonotype: This CDR3 fails to terminate in the conserved phenylalanine or tryptophan, so it likely reflects a read error. No DNA is shown, since the ends of the CDR3 on it are uncertain; the CDR3 is the one TCRdb lists. The genes are TRBV7-8 and TRBJ2-3; the table's TRBD1 call for D was not verified on the DNA. Including both end residues, the CDR3 is 13 amino acids long. From germline, CDR1 is SGHVS and CDR2 FQNEAQ. CDR3 protein: CASSLAGAADPQY.